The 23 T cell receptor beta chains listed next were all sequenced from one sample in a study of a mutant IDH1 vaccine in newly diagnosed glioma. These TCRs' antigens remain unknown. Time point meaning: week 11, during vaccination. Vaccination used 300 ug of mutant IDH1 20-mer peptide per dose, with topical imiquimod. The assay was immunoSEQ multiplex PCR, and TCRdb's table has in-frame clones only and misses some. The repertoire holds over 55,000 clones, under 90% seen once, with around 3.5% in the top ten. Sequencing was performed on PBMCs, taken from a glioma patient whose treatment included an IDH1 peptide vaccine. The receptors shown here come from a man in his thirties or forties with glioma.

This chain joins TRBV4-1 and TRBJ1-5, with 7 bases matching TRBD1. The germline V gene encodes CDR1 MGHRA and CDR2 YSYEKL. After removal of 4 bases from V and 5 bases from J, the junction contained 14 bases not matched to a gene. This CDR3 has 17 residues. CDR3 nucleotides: TGCGCCAGCAGCCTCCAGATAGCGGCAGGGGGATATCAGCCCCAGCATTTT. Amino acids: CASSLQIAAGGYQPQHF.

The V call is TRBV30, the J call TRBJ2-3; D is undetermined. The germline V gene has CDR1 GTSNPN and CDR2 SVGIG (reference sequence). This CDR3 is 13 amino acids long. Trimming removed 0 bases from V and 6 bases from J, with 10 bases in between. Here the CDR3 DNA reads TGTGCCTGGAGTGTAAGGATCCGGGATACGCAGTATTTT. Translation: CAWSVRIRDTQYF.

CDR3 nucleotide sequence: TGTGCCACCAGCAGAGAGCCGGCAGATACGCAGTATTTT. This sequence encodes CATSREPADTQYF. The V call is TRBV15, the J call TRBJ2-3; D remains ambiguous. This CDR3 is 13 amino acids long. The germline V and J ends were trimmed by 0 bases and 4 bases, with 5 bases remaining between them. Germline CDR1 and CDR2: LNHNV and YYDKDF (reference sequence). Using reference TRBV15 and TRBJ2-3 for the parts outside the CDR3, the full variable domain is DAMVIQNPRYQVTQFGKPVTLSCSQTLNHNVMYWYQQKSSQAPKLLFHYYDKDFNNEADTPDNFQSRRPNTSFCFLDIRSPGLGDTAMYLCATSREPADTQYFGPGTRLTVL.

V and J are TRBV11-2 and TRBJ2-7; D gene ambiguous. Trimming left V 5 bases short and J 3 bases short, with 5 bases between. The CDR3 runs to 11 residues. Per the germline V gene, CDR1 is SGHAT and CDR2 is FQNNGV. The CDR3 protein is CASSGNYEQYF. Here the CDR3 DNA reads TGTGCCAGCAGCGGGAACTACGAGCAGTACTTC.

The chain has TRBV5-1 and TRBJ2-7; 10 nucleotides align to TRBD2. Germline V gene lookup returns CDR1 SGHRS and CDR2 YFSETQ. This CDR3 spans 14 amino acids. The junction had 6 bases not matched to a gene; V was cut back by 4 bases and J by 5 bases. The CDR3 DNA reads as TGCGCCAGCAGCCTGAGGCTAGCGGGAGACGAGCAGTACTTC. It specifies CASSLRLAGDEQYF.

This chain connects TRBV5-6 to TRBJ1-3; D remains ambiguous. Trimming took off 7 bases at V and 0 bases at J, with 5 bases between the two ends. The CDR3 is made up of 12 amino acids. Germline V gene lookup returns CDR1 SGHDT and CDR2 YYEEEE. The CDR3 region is CASGSSGNTIYF. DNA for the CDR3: TGTGCCAGCGGGAGCTCTGGAAACACCATATATTTT. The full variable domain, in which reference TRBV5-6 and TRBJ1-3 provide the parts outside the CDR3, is DAGVTQSPTHLIKTRGQQVTLRCSPKSGHDTVSWYQQALGQGPQFIFQYYEEEERQRGNFPDRFSGHQFPNYSSELNVNALLLGDSALYLCASGSSGNTIYFGEGSWLTVV.

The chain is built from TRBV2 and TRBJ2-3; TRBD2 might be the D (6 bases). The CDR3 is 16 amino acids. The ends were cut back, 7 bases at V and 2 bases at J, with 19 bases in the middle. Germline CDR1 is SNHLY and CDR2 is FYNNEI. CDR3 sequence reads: CASMGLRDSFTDTQYF. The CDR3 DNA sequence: TGTGCCAGCATGGGCCTTCGGGACTCCTTCACAGATACGCAGTATTTT. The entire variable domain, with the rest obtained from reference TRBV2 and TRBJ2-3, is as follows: EPEVTQTPSHQVTQMGQEVILRCVPISNHLYFYWYRQILGQKVEFLVSFYNNEISEKSEIFDDQFSVERPDGSNFTLKIRSTKLEDSAMYFCASMGLRDSFTDTQYFGPGTRLTVL.

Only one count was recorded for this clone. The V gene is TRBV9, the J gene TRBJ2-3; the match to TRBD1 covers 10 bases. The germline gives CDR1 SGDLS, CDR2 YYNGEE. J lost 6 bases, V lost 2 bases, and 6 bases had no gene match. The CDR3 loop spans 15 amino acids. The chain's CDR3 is CASSVRTGGMDTQYF. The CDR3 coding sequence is TGTGCCAGCAGCGTCCGGACAGGGGGTATGGATACGCAGTATTTT.

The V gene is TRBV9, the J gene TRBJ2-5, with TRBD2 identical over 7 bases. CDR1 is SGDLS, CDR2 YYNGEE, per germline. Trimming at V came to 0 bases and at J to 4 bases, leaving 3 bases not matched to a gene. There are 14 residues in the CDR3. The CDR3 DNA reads TGTGCCAGCAGCGTAGACACGGGAGGAGAGACCCAGTACTTC. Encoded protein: CASSVDTGGETQYF. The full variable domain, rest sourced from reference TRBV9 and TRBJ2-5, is DSGVTQTPKHLITATGQRVTLRCSPRSGDLSVYWYQQSLDQGLQFLIQYYNGEERAKGNILERFSAQQFPDLHSELNLSSLELGDSALYFCASSVDTGGETQYFGPGTRLLVL.

The CDR3 bases are TGTGCCAGCAGATCTCAGAAGGGGGCTTTGGGCCAAGAGACCCAGTACTTC. This codes for CASRSQKGALGQETQYF. The gene calls are TRBV11-2 and TRBJ2-5, with 7 bases fitting TRBD1. This CDR3 contains 17 residues. The germline CDR1 and CDR2 sequences are SGHAT and FQNNGV. The trim removed 6 bases at V and 1 base at J, leaving 14 bases unmatched.

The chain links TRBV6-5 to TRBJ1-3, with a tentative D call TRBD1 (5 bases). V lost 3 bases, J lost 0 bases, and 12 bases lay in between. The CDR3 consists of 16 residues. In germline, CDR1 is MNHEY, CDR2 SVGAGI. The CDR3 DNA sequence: TGTGCCAGCAGTTATGGAGGGGAGCTCTCTGGAAACACCATATATTTT. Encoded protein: CASSYGGELSGNTIYF.

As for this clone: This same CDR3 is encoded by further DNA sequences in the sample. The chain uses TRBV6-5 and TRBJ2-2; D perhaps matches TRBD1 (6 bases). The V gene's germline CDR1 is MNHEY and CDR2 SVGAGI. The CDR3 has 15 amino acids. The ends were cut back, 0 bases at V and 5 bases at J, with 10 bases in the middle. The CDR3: CASSYSGRGTGELFF. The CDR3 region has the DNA TGTGCCAGCAGTTACTCAGGCAGGGGTACCGGGGAGCTGTTTTTT.

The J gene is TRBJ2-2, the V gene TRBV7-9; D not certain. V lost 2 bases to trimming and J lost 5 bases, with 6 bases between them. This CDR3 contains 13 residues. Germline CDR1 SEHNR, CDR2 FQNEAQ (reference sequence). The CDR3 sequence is CASSLHATGELFF. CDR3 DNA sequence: TGTGCCAGCAGCTTACACGCGACCGGGGAGCTGTTTTTT.

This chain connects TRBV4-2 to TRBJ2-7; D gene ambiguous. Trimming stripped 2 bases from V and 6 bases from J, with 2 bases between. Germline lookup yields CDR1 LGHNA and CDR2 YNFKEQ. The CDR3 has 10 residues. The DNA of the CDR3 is TGTGCCAGCAGCCAACCCGAGCAGTACTTC. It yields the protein CASSQPEQYF.

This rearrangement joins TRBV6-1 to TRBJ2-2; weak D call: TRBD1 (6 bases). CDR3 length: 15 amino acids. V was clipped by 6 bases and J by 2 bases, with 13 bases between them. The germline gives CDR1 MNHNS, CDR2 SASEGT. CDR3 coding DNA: TGTGCCAGCAGCTGGGAAGGGGGTAACACCGGGGAGCTGTTTTTT. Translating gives CASSWEGGNTGELFF.

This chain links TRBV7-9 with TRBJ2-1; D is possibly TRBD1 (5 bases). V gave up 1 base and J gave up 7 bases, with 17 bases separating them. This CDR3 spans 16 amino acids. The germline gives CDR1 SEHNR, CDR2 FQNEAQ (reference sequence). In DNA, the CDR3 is TGTGCCAGCAGCTTAGGTATAGGGGCCCTCGATAATGAGCAGTTCTTC. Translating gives CASSLGIGALDNEQFF. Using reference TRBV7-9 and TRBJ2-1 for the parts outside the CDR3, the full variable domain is DTGVSQNPRHKITKRGQNVTFRCDPISEHNRLYWYRQTLGQGPEFLTYFQNEAQLEKSRLLSDRFSAERPKGSFSTLEIQRTEQGDSAMYLCASSLGIGALDNEQFFGPGTRLTVL.

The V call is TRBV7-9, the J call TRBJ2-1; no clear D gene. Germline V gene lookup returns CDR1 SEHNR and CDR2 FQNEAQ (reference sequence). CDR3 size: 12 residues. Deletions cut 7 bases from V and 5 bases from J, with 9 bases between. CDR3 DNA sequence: TGTGCCAGCAAGGGCAGAGACAATGAGCAGTTCTTC. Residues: CASKGRDNEQFF.

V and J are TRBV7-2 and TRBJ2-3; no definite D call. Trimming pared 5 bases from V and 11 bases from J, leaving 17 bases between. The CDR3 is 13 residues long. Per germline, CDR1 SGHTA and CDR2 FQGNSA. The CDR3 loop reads CASSARSGDGQYF. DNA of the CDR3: TGTGCCAGCAGCGCGCGGTCTGGCGATGGGCAGTATTTT.

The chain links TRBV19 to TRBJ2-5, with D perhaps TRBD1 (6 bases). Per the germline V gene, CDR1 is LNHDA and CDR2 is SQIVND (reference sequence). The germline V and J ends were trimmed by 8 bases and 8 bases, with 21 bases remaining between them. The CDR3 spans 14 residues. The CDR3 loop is CASGNLGAAGTQYF. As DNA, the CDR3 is TGTGCCAGTGGAAATCTGGGGGCTGCCGGCACCCAGTACTTC.

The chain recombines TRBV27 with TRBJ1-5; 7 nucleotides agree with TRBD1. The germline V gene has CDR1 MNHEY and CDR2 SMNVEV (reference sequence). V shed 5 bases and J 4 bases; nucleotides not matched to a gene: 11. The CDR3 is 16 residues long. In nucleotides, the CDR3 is TGTGCCAGCAGTCCACAGACAGGGAATAGTAATCAGCCCCAGCATTTT. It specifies CASSPQTGNSNQPQHF.

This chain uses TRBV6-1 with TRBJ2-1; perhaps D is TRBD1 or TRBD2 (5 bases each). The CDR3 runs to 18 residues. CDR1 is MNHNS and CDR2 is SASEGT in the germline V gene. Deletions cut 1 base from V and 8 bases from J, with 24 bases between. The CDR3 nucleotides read TGTGCCAGCAGTGAAGTCCCCCGGGGCAATAGTCGAAGGGATGAGCAGTTCTTC. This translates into CASSEVPRGNSRRDEQFF.

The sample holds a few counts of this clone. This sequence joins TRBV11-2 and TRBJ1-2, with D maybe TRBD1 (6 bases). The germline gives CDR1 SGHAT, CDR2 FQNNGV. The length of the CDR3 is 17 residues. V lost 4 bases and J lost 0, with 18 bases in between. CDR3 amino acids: CASSSLTGGRPNYGYTF. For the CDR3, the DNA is TGTGCCAGCAGCTCTCTCACTGGGGGGCGGCCTAACTATGGCTACACCTTC.

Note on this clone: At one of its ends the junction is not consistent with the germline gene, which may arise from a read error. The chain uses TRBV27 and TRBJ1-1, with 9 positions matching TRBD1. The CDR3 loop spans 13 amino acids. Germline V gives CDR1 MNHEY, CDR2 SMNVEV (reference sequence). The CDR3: CASSPTRTGVVGF. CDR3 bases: TGTGCCAGCAGTCCCACCCGGACAGGGGTAGTGGGGTTT.